This T cell receptor beta chain was sequenced during a study of technical replicates of blood from several donors. The germline V gene has CDR1 PRHDT and CDR2 FYEKMQ (reference sequence). The CDR3 length is 19 residues. V shed 6 bases and J shed 1 base, with 25 bases lying between them. Clones were sequenced by immunoSEQ multiplex PCR, and TCRdb holds only the in-frame ones, with some missing. This sample has more than 65,000 clones, with roughly nine tenths found just once. Sample: T cells isolated from PBMCs. The chain carries TRBV13 and TRBJ2-1; D might be TRBD1 (6 bases). The TCR originated in a human donor in good health. Some clones in this sample may be carry-over from other donors' samples. CDR3 sequence (DNA): TGTGCCAGCAGGCGATCAGACAGGCCCTTCAACCCTTCCTACAATGAGCAGTTCTTC. Residues: CASRRSDRPFNPSYNEQFF.